The 11 T cell receptor beta chains below come from one sample, sequenced in a study of vaccination effects on CD4 cells after COVID-19. Antigen-specific CD4+ T cells were first expanded with viral peptide pools by the ViraFEST assay and only then sequenced. Cultured cells yielded isolated CD4+ T cells after approximately nine days. Their SARS-CoV-2 infection, verified by PCR, occurred between March and December 2020. As their vaccination, participants received two doses of either BNT162b2 or mRNA-1273. Using immunoSEQ multiplex PCR, the repertoire was profiled, and TCRdb retains in-frame clones only, with some absent. Of 14,000 or so clones in the sample, roughly 80% were seen once. These TCRs' antigens remain unknown. The sample in question was CD4+ T cells from PBMCs cultured with HCoV-NL63 spike peptides, obtained after COVID-19 vaccination. The source of these receptors is a human donor who had a prior SARS-CoV-2 infection.

This clone was recorded a few times. The chain has TRBV5-1 and TRBJ2-1, with no clear D. Trimming removed 1 base at V and 2 bases at J, with 7 bases between. The length of the CDR3 is 14 residues. The germline gives CDR1 SGHRS, CDR2 YFSETQ. The CDR3 nucleotides read TGCGCCAGCAGCTTGAGCGTAGCCTACAATGAGCAGTTCTTC. This codes for CASSLSVAYNEQFF.

This clone appeared a few times. This sequence joins TRBV2 and TRBJ2-3; 12 bases fit TRBD2. V was pared by 6 bases and J by 6 bases, with 7 bases of the junction left unmatched. CDR3 length: 15 amino acids. Per the germline V gene, CDR1 is SNHLY and CDR2 is FYNNEI. Here the CDR3 reads CASSVLAGGGDTQYF. CDR3 nucleotide sequence: TGTGCCAGCAGCGTACTAGCGGGGGGAGGGGATACGCAGTATTTT.

The V call is TRBV6-5, the J call TRBJ2-7; 8 positions match TRBD1. The length of the CDR3 is 13 residues. CDR1 is MNHEY, CDR2 SVGAGI, per germline. The J segment lost 3 bases and the V segment lost 6 bases, leaving 4 bases of the junction unmatched. The CDR3 reads CASSWTGNYEQYF. CDR3 nucleotides: TGTGCCAGCAGCTGGACAGGGAACTACGAGCAGTACTTC.

The rearrangement joins TRBV5-1 to TRBJ2-3; D gene unclear. There are 14 residues in the CDR3. The V end lost 0 bases, the J end lost 2 bases, and 7 bases lay between the germline ends. In germline, CDR1 is SGHRS, CDR2 YFSETQ. CDR3 loop: CASSLGTLTDTQYF. The DNA of the CDR3 is TGCGCCAGCAGCTTGGGGACCCTCACAGATACGCAGTATTTT.

The rearrangement links TRBV11-3 to TRBJ2-5; no reliable D call. Germline assignment: CDR1 SGHNT and CDR2 YENEEA. The CDR3 runs 14 residues. V was cut by 5 bases and J by 2 bases, with 12 bases left in between. CDR3 protein: CASSLVREQETQYF. DNA for the CDR3: TGTGCCAGCAGCCTAGTTAGAGAGCAAGAGACCCAGTACTTC.

The rearrangement uses TRBV5-4 and TRBJ2-5; D unclear. The V end lost 1 base, the J end lost 0 bases, and 7 bases lay between the germline ends. From germline, CDR1 is SGHNT and CDR2 YYREEE (reference sequence). This CDR3 has 14 residues. This chain's CDR3 is CASSLPTYQETQYF. For the CDR3, the DNA is TGTGCCAGCAGCTTGCCAACCTACCAAGAGACCCAGTACTTC.

This clone has just one count. This chain uses TRBV6-6 with TRBJ1-2; D unclear. Germline CDR1 reads MNHNY; CDR2 reads SVGAGI (reference sequence). V lost 8 bases and J lost 2, with 12 bases in between. CDR3 length equals 13 residues. The chain's CDR3 is CASCPGKNYGYTF. CDR3 in DNA: TGTGCCAGCTGCCCGGGGAAAAACTATGGCTACACCTTC.

This clone was counted only a few times. The genes are TRBV5-1 and TRBJ2-1; D may be TRBD1 (6 bases). The CDR3 runs to 15 residues. Germline V gene sequence: CDR1 SGHRS, CDR2 YFSETQ. Trimming left V 3 bases short and J 3 bases short, with 13 bases between. Here the CDR3 DNA reads TGCGCCAGCAGCTGGGGGCTAGCCTACTACAATGAGCAGTTCTTC. It codes for CASSWGLAYYNEQFF.

This rearrangement joins TRBV2 to TRBJ1-4; D is possibly TRBD1 (5 bases). V was shortened by 5 bases and J by 1 base, with 11 bases between the two germline ends. CDR3 length equals 15 residues. Per the germline V gene, CDR1 is SNHLY and CDR2 is FYNNEI. DNA for the CDR3: TGTGCCAGCAGTCGAAATGGGGGAACTAATGAAAAACTGTTTTTT. Its translation is CASSRNGGTNEKLFF.

The J gene is TRBJ2-5, the V gene TRBV10-3; D is unresolved. The CDR3 runs to 13 residues. V gave up 4 bases and J gave up 2 bases, with 8 bases separating them. The germline CDR1 and CDR2 sequences are ENHRY and SYGVKD. The DNA for the CDR3 is TGTGCCATCAGTGGGACGCAGCAAGAGACCCAGTACTTC. This gives the protein CAISGTQQETQYF.

This clone showed up just a few times. The rearrangement uses TRBV6-5 and TRBJ1-5; weak D call: TRBD1 (5 bases). V was pared by 8 bases and J by 0 bases, with 14 bases between. Per germline, CDR1 MNHEY and CDR2 SVGAGI. This CDR3 region has 15 residues. Written as DNA, the CDR3 is TGTGCCAGCGGGGCGGGGGGAAATAGCAATCAGCCCCAGCATTTT. It codes for CASGAGGNSNQPQHF.